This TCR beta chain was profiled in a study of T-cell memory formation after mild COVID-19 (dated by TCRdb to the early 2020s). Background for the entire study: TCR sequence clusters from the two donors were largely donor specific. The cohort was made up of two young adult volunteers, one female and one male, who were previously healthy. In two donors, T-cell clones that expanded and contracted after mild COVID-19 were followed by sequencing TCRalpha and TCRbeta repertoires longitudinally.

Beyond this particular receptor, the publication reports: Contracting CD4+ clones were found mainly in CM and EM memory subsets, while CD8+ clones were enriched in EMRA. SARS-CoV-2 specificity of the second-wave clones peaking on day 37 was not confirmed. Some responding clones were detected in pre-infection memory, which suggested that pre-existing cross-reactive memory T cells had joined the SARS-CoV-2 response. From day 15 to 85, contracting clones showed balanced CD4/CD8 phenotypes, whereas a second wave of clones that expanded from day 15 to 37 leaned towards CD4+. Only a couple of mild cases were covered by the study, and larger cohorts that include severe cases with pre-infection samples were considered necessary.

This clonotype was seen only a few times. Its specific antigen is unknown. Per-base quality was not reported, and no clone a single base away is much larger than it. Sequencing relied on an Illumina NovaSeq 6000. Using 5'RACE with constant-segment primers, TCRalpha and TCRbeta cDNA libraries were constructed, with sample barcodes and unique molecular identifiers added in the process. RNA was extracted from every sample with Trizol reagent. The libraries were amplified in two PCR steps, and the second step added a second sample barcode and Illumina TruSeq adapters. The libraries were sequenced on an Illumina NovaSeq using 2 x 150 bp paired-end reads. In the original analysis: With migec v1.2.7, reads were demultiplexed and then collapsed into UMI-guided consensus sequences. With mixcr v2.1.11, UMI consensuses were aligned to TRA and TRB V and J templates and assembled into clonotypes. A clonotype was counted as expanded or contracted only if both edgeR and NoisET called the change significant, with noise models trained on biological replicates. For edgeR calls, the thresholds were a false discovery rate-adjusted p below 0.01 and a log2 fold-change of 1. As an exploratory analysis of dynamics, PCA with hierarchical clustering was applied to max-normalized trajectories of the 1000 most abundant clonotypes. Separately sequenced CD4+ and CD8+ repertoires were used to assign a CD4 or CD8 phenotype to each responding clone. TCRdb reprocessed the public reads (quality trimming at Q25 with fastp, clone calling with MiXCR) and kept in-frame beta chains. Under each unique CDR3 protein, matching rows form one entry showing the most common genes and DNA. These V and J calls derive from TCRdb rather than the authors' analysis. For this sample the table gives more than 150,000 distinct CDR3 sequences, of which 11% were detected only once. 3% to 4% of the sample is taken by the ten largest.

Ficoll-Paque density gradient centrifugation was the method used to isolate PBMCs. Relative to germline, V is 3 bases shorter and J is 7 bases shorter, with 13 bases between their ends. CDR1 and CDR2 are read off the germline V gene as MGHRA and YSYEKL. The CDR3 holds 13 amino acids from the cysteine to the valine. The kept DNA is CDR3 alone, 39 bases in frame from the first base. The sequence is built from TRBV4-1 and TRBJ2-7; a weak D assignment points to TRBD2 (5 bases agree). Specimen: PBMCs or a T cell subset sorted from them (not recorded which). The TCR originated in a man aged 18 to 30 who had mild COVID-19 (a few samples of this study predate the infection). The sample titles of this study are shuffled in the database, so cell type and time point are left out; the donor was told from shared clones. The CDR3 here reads CASSHRRMGEQYV. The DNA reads TGCGCCAGCAGCCATAGGAGGATGGGAGAGCAGTACGTC.